A selection of T cell receptor beta chains follows, all from one sample in a study of T cells in localized non-small cell lung cancer. Generated by immunoSEQ multiplex PCR, the TCRdb table keeps only in-frame clones and is missing some. This table holds about 1,600 clones, 22% found once. The specimen comprised normal lung tissue next to the tumor, sampled before any cancer treatment. These receptors came from a woman aged 35-70 years with stage I lung adenocarcinoma. CDR3s include the opening cysteine and the closing phenylalanine or tryptophan. The D gene is left open where the match is weak. The size field is filled for only some rows; it gives once, few, many or a size class.

V,size,D,J,CDR3,DNA
TRBV30,few,TRBD2,TRBJ2-5,CAWSGSGGETQYF,TGTGCCTGGAGTGGGAGCGGGGGGGAGACCCAGTACTTC
TRBV6-8,.,TRBD1,TRBJ1-1,CASSPRVTGESEAFF,TGTGCCAGCAGTCCCCGGGTGACAGGGGAAAGTGAAGCTTTCTTT
TRBV11-3,medium-sized,TRBD1,TRBJ1-1,CASSSTGGAWNTEAFF,TGTGCCAGCAGCTCGACAGGGGGCGCGTGGAACACTGAAGCTTTCTTT
TRBV6-8,.,.,TRBJ2-5,CASSAERGASETQYF,TGTGCCAGCAGCGCCGAACGGGGGGCATCGGAGACCCAGTACTTC
TRBV11-3,medium-sized,TRBD1,TRBJ1-6,CASSLEGVRGFSYNSPLHF,TGTGCCAGCAGCTTAGAAGGGGTCAGGGGGTTCTCCTATAATTCACCCCTCCACTTT
TRBV9,.,TRBD1,TRBJ1-3,CASSVGSDRAGNTIYF,TGTGCCAGCAGCGTAGGTTCAGACAGGGCTGGAAACACCATATATTTT
TRBV30,few,.,TRBJ2-3,CAWNGGYTDTQYF,TGTGCCTGGAATGGGGGCTACACAGATACGCAGTATTTT
TRBV6-8,few,.,TRBJ2-5,CATWARGSQETQYF,TGTGCCACCTGGGCGCGGGGAAGCCAAGAGACCCAGTACTTC
TRBV29-1,medium-sized,.,TRBJ2-1,CSVYYYYNEQFF,TGCAGCGTTTACTACTATTACAATGAGCAGTTCTTC
TRBV6-8,medium-sized,.,TRBJ2-2,CASSLRDMNTGELFF,TGTGCCAGCAGTTTGAGGGACATGAACACCGGGGAGCTGTTTTTT
TRBV11-3,many,.,TRBJ1-2,CASSPPRGIGDYTF,TGTGCCAGCAGCCCACCCCGGGGGATCGGAGACTACACCTTC
TRBV18,.,.,TRBJ2-5,CASSPNRLQETQYF,TGTGCCAGCTCACCAAACAGGCTCCAAGAGACCCAGTACTTC
TRBV29-1,.,.,TRBJ1-2,CSVEESRQGYTF,TGCAGCGTTGAAGAGTCGAGGCAAGGCTACACCTTC
TRBV6-8,medium-sized,.,TRBJ1-2,CASRIRASYGYTF,TGTGCCAGCAGGATCAGGGCCAGCTATGGCTACACCTTC
TRBV10-3,.,.,TRBJ2-2,CAISESLDSTGELFF,TGTGCCATCAGTGAGTCGTTGGACAGCACCGGGGAGCTGTTTTTT
TRBV6-8,.,.,TRBJ1-5,CASSKTQTADSPNQPQHF,TGTGCCAGCAGTAAAACCCAAACCGCGGACAGTCCCAATCAGCCCCAGCATTTT
TRBV11-1,few,TRBD1,TRBJ2-5,CASTRLGQGEETQYF,TGTGCCAGCACCCGCCTGGGACAGGGTGAGGAGACCCAGTACTTC
TRBV19,.,TRBD2,TRBJ2-7,CASSIVSSGVYEQYF,TGTGCCAGTAGTATAGTGTCTAGCGGGGTCTACGAGCAGTACTTC
TRBV9,large,TRBD2,TRBJ2-5,CASSRSGTTQETQYF,TGTGCCAGCAGCCGCTCCGGGACTACCCAAGAGACCCAGTACTTC
TRBV23-1,few,TRBD2,TRBJ2-2,CASSQGRGDTGELFF,TGCGCCAGCAGCCAAGGGAGGGGAGACACCGGGGAGCTGTTTTTT
TRBV5-1,.,.,TRBJ2-7,CASSPEGQGYYEQYF,TGCGCCAGCAGCCCCGAGGGACAAGGCTACTACGAGCAGTACTTC
TRBV6-8,medium-sized,TRBD1,TRBJ1-1,CASSYSGTGWENTEAFF,TGTGCCAGCAGTTACTCCGGGACAGGATGGGAGAACACTGAAGCTTTCTTT
TRBV6-8,medium-sized,.,TRBJ1-1,CASSYSLRGVEAFF,TGTGCCAGCAGTTACTCTTTGAGAGGTGTTGAAGCTTTCTTT
TRBV6-7,few,.,TRBJ2-7,CASSYSEAVQYF,TGTGCCAGCAGTTACTCAGAGGCTGTGCAGTACTTC
TRBV19,.,.,TRBJ1-5,CASSTHATAIGVPQHF,TGTGCCAGTAGTACTCATGCGACAGCTATAGGAGTACCCCAGCATTTT
TRBV6-8,medium-sized,TRBD2,TRBJ2-1,CASSEVAGGSYNEQFF,TGTGCCAGCAGTGAGGTAGCGGGGGGATCCTACAATGAGCAGTTCTTC
TRBV30,.,.,TRBJ1-3,CAWSVQGLTGNTIYF,TGTGCCTGGAGTGTGCAGGGTTTAACTGGAAACACCATATATTTT
TRBV6-8,few,.,TRBJ1-6,CASSYSYGRSSYNSPLHF,TGTGCCAGCAGTTACTCGTACGGCAGAAGCTCCTATAATTCACCCCTCCACTTT
TRBV28,.,TRBD1,TRBJ1-2,CASSPTGGTTLYGYTF,TGTGCCAGCAGTCCGACAGGGGGCACAACCCTCTATGGCTACACCTTC
TRBV6-8,.,TRBD1,TRBJ1-2,CASSSRDRGNGYTF,TGTGCCAGCAGTTCCCGGGACAGGGGTAATGGCTACACCTTC
TRBV19,.,.,TRBJ1-1,CASICRGCTEAFF,TGTGCCAGTATTTGTAGGGGTTGCACTGAAGCTTTCTTT
TRBV9,few,.,TRBJ1-4,CASSVQGSNEKLFF,TGTGCCAGCAGCGTCCAGGGCTCTAATGAAAAACTGTTTTTT
TRBV19,few,.,TRBJ2-7,CATDSGLGLKYF,TGTGCCACCGACTCAGGGTTGGGTCTTAAGTACTTC
TRBV19,few,.,TRBJ2-2,CASRRDNTGELFF,TGTGCCAGTCGGCGGGACAACACCGGGGAGCTGTTTTTT
TRBV14,.,.,TRBJ1-2,CASSQRTAYGYTF,TGTGCCAGCAGCCAAAGGACAGCATATGGCTACACCTTC
TRBV11-3,.,TRBD1,TRBJ1-1,CASSFLHGQGNTEAFF,TGTGCCAGCAGCTTCCTACATGGACAGGGAAACACTGAAGCTTTCTTT
TRBV10-3,medium-sized,TRBD1,TRBJ2-2,CAISESGTDAGELFF,TGTGCCATCAGTGAGTCGGGGACAGATGCCGGGGAGCTGTTTTTT
TRBV19,few,.,TRBJ1-1,CASSIDLSSTEAFF,TGTGCCAGTAGTATAGATCTAAGTTCCACTGAAGCTTTCTTT
TRBV10-1,few,.,TRBJ1-2,CARGVEGEGYTF,TGCGCGCGGGGGGTGGAGGGGGAGGGCTACACCTTC
TRBV6-8,.,.,TRBJ2-7,CASRATGNYEQYF,TGTGCCAGCAGAGCCACCGGGAACTACGAGCAGTACTTC
TRBV19,.,TRBD1,TRBJ1-2,CASLGTVSGYTF,TGTGCCAGCCTTGGGACAGTCTCTGGCTACACCTTC
TRBV19,.,.,TRBJ1-5,CASRPGLVQPQHF,TGTGCCAGTAGGCCAGGGCTGGTCCAGCCCCAGCATTTT
TRBV4-1,few,.,TRBJ2-3,CASSLETAALDTQYF,TGCGCCAGCAGCCTCGAGACTGCTGCCCTCGATACGCAGTATTTT
TRBV6-8,large,.,TRBJ1-3,CASSYNRPSSGNTIYF,TGTGCCAGCAGTTACAACAGGCCCAGCTCTGGAAACACCATATATTTT
TRBV9,medium-sized,.,TRBJ1-3,CASGDPRSGNTIYF,TGTGCCAGCGGGGATCCCCGCTCTGGAAACACCATATATTTT
TRBV13,few,.,TRBJ1-6,CASSLGPSETLHF,TGTGCCAGCAGCTTAGGACCCTCAGAAACCCTCCACTTT